This T cell receptor beta chain originates from a study of T-cell memory formation after mild COVID-19. Study-level findings and limits: Contracting clones localized mainly to CM and EM when CD4+ and mainly to EMRA when CD8+. Later expanders leaned CD4+, whereas day 15 to 85 contracting clones were balanced CD4/CD8.

Germline CDR1 reads SGHKS; CDR2 reads YYEKEE (reference sequence). The V and J ends lost 4 bases and 0 bases respectively, with 14 bases between them. This CDR3 is 15 amino acids long. 5'RACE with constant-segment primers yielded barcoded, UMI-tagged TCR alpha and TCR beta cDNA libraries. TCRdb fed the 5' RACE reads into MiXCR, producing one record per CDR3 protein. Among roughly 550,000 distinct CDR3 sequences listed, approximately 20% were seen once. Details on this clonotype: The antigen remains undetermined.

The receptor was derived from an adult woman who had mild COVID-19 (a few samples of this study predate the infection). Cell type and time point are not known. The rearrangement joins TRBV5-5 to TRBJ2-7; no clear D. The sample consisted of PBMCs or a T cell subset sorted from them (not recorded which). CDR3 loop: CASSNPTVSSYEQYF. CDR3 coding DNA: TGTGCCAGCAGCAACCCGACGGTCAGCTCCTACGAGCAGTACTTC. Complete variable domain (other parts from reference TRBV5-5 and TRBJ2-7): DAGVTQSPTHLIKTRGQQVTLRCSPISGHKSVSWYQQVLGQGPQFIFQYYEKEERGRGNFPDRFSARQFPNYSSELNVNALLLGDSALYLCASSNPTVSSYEQYFGPGTRLTVT.